This T cell receptor (beta chain) was sequenced in a study of T cell responses to AZD1222 COVID-19 vaccine. Study outcomes and limitations: There were vaccine-associated CD4 TCRs across spike, dominant at 160-218 and 743-854. Most donors were white British and more were female, and clonal diversity was possibly underestimated. Increased Spike-specific TCR breadth and depth were observed after two AZD1222 doses. Unmutated regions of variants are reportedly targeted by nearly half of spike-specific TCRs.

Assay: immunoSEQ multiplex PCR; the TCRdb copy retains only in-frame clones and omits some. The sample records roughly 100,000 clones, around nine tenths being singletons. Comment on this clone: Antigen specificity is unknown.

Germline CDR1 MGHRA, CDR2 YSYEKL. The CDR3 length is 16 residues. The junction had 9 bases not matched to a gene; V was cut back by 4 bases and J by 0 bases. The chain couples TRBV4-1 to TRBJ2-7; 7 bases fit TRBD1. The material sequenced was peripheral blood, taken on day 0 of AZD1222 vaccination. This TCR was sampled from an adult in good health. CDR3 in DNA: TGCGCCAGCAGCCCGGAGGAGACAGGGAGCTCCTACGAGCAGTACTTC. Amino acids: CASSPEETGSSYEQYF.